This entry describes one T cell receptor (beta chain). Its antigen has not been determined. Qualities for individual bases were not recorded, and no much larger clone is one base off. This sample is drawn from a study of blood T cell repertoires in COVID-19 (dated by TCRdb to about 2020). With regard to the full study: Samples covering the acute and convalescent phases of COVID-19 were provided by collaborators in the United States, Italy and Spain. The material from the prospective study consisted of cDNA or gDNA derived from T cells, B-cell-depleted T cells, or PBMCs. Subjects who had been exposed to COVID-19, were actively infected with it, or had recovered from it provided the deeply sampled blood TCRbeta repertoires that made up the dataset. A freely available public database, intended as a resource for researchers studying the immune response to SARS-CoV-2, is where the repertoires were released. Samples were obtained from the ongoing ImmuneRACE study (first 160 participants) and from 1,254 subjects provided by 6 global collaborators. Sample metadata almost always included a de-identified subject ID, COVID-19 status, age in years and sex. HLA class I and class II types, where available, came from metadata supplied by the sample provider rather than from assay-based typing.

The immunoSEQ Assay, a bias-controlled multiplex PCR, was used to amplify TCRbeta CDR3 regions from genomic DNA. As for the original processing: The number of nucleated cells in each sample was estimated by amplification of reference gene primers within the assay. Sequence reads were collapsed and filtered to measure the absolute abundance of every unique TCRbeta CDR3 rearrangement. Productive Simpson clonality was computed per sample as the square root of Simpson's diversity index over productive rearrangements. This immuneACCESS table, as held by TCRdb, lists in-frame sequences with V and J called but not all clones. Of the missing ones, under half trace to an unresolved V gene in checked studies; the others have no known cause. The V and J calls and clone size were taken over from that table, and D and trimming were inferred from the DNA. This sample gives a few hundred thousand clones in total; about 88% of them show up just once. The top ten clonotypes cover around 2.7% of the sample.

Reading the germline V gene gives CDR1 SGHRS and CDR2 YFSETQ. From its cysteine to its phenylalanine, the CDR3 spans 15 amino acids. Here the CDR3 DNA is all that survives: 45 bases in frame from base 1. V and J are trimmed by 4 bases and 2 bases, and the gene matches miss 8 bases of the junction. Whole blood was collected in K2EDTA tubes by collaborating institutions according to the institutions' own protocols. For TCRbeta analysis, collaborators shipped samples as frozen whole blood, isolated PBMCs, or DNA extracted from either of those sample types. The paper's findings and limits, for the study overall: Clinical and demographic metadata were provided uncurated, with the amount varying by source and participant.

The rearranged segments are TRBV5-1 and TRBJ1-2; the junction holds 7 bases that match TRBD1. The sample taken for sequencing was peripheral blood. This TCR was recovered from a man in his fifties or sixties with acute or convalescent COVID-19. The nucleotide sequence reads as follows: TGCGCCAGCAGCCCAGGACAGGAGGTCAACTATGGCTACACCTTC. It translates as CASSPGQEVNYGYTF. With the portions outside the CDR3 filled from the reference TRBV5-1 and TRBJ1-2 genes, the complete variable region becomes KAGVTQTPRYLIKTRGQQVTLSCSPISGHRSVSWYQQTPGQGLQFLFEYFSETQRNKGNFPGRFSGRQFSNSRSEMNVSTLELGDSALYLCASSPGQEVNYGYTFGSGTRLTVV.